Below are 4 T cell receptor beta chains sequenced from a single sample in a study of neoadjuvant anti-PD-1 for oral cavity cancer. Indicated time point: after neoadjuvant nivolumab, at surgical resection. The data were produced by immunoSEQ multiplex PCR, yet TCRdb's version contains in-frame clones alone and is incomplete. The sample includes more than 11,000 clones, approximately 74% seen only once; the top ten take under 3.5%. This specimen was PBMCs, taken after nivolumab (anti-PD-1) treatment. Every receptor here comes from a person aged 35-79 years with oral cavity squamous cell carcinoma.

The rearrangement joins TRBV7-3 to TRBJ2-1, with 11 bases identical to TRBD2. The CDR3 consists of 15 residues. Germline V CDR1 and CDR2: SGHTA, FQGTGA. Germline trimming cut 4 bases from V and 5 bases from J; bases unmatched to any gene: 4. CDR3 nucleotides: TGTGCCAGCAGCTGGGGACTAGCGGACAACAATGAGCAGTTCTTC. Protein product: CASSWGLADNNEQFF.

The V call is TRBV27, the J call TRBJ2-5, with D hard to call. CDR1 is MNHEY and CDR2 is SMNVEV in the germline V gene (reference sequence). CDR3 size: 11 residues. V lost 3 bases and J lost 7, with 6 bases in between. The CDR3 bases are TGTGCCAGCAGTTTTTATGGGACCCAGTACTTC. Residues: CASSFYGTQYF.

The table lists this clone with a count of one. V gene TRBV29-1 combines with J gene TRBJ2-7, with D perhaps TRBD1 (6 bases). From germline, CDR1 is SQVTM and CDR2 ANQGSEA. The CDR3 consists of 13 residues. V lost 6 bases and J 2 bases, leaving 14 bases between the germline ends. Written as DNA, the CDR3 is TGCAGCGTCTCCCTTGGACAGACCTACGAGCAGTACTTC. Its translation: CSVSLGQTYEQYF.

V is TRBV5-1 and J is TRBJ1-3; possibly TRBD1 for D (6 bases). This CDR3 has 15 residues. Trimming removed 0 bases at V and 7 bases at J, with 14 bases between. The germline V gene encodes CDR1 SGHRS and CDR2 YFSETQ. The chain's CDR3 is CASSLGGQSSNTIYF. Written as DNA, the CDR3 is TGCGCCAGCAGCTTGGGAGGACAGTCCTCCAACACCATATATTTT.